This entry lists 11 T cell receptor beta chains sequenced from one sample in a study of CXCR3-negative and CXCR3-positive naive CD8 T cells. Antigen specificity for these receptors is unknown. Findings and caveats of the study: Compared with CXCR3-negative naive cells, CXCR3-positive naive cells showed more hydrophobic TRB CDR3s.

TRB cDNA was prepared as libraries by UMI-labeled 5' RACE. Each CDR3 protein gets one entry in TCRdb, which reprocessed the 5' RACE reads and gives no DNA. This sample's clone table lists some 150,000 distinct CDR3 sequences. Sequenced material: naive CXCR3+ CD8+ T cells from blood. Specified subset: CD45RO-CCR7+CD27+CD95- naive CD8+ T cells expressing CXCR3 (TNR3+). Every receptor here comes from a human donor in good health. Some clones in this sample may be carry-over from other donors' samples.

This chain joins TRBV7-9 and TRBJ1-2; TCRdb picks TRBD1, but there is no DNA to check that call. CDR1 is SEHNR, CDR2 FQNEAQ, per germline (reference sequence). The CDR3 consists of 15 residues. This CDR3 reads CASSPEAGLHYGFTF.

CDR3 sequence reads: CASSPERPGNEQFF. This chain connects TRBV13 to TRBJ2-1; the TCRdb D gene call, TRBD1, has no DNA to confirm it. The CDR3 is 14 residues long. Germline CDR1 and CDR2: PRHDT and FYEKMQ (reference sequence). The whole variable domain, filled in from reference TRBV13 and TRBJ2-1, reads AAGVIQSPRHLIKEKRETATLKCYPIPRHDTVYWYQQGPGQDPQFLISFYEKMQSDKGSIPDRFSAQQFSDYHSELNMSSLELGDSALYFCASSPERPGNEQFFGPGTRLTVL.

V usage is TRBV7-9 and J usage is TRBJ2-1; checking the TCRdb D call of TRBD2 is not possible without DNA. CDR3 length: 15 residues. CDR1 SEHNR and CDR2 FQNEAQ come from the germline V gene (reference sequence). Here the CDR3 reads CASSKQRGFYNEQFF.

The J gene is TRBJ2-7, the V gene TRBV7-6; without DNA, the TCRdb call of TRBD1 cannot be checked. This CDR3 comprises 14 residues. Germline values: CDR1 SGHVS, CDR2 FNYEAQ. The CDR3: CASSTGNMNYEQYF.

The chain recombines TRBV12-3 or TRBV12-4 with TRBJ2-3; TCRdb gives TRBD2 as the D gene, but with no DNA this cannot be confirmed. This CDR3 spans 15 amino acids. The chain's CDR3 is CATLGRGGRTDTQYF.

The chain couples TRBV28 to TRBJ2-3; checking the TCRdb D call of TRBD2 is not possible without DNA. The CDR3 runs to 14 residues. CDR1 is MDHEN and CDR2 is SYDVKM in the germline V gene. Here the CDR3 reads CASSFQGRTDTQYF.

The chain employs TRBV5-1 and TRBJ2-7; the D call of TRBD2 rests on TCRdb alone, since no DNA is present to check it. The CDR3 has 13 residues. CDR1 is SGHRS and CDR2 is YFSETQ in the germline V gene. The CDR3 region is CANSPSTDYEQYF. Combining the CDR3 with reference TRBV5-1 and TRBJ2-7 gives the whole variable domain KAGVTQTPRYLIKTRGQQVTLSCSPISGHRSVSWYQQTPGQGLQFLFEYFSETQRNKGNFPGRFSGRQFSNSRSEMNVSTLELGDSALYLCANSPSTDYEQYFGPGTRLTVT.

The CDR3 here is CASSLGRGPTIEQFF. The rearrangement uses TRBV13 and TRBJ2-1; TCRdb names TRBD1, which stays unverified in the absence of DNA. This CDR3 spans 15 amino acids. From germline, CDR1 is PRHDT and CDR2 FYEKMQ (reference sequence).

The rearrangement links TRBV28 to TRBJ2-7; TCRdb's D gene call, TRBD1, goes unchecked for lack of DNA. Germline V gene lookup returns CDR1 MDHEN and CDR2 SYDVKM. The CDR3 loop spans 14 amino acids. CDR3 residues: CASSGGQGAYEQYF.

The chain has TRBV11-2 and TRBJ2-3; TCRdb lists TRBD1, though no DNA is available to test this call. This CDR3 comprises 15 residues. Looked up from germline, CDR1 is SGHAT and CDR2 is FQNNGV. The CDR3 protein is CASSLHREYWDTQYF.

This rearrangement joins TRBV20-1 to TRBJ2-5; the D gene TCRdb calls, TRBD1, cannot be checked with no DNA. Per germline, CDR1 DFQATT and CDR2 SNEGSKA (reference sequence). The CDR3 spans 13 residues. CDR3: CSAPGPEWETQYF.